These T cell receptor beta chains were read from a single sample in a study of blood T cell repertoires in COVID-19. TCRdb's table, derived via immunoSEQ multiplex PCR, lists solely in-frame clones and lacks some. The table lists about 180,000 clones, around 88% of them singletons, with approximately 4% in the top ten. The source material was peripheral blood. These receptors were taken from a woman between 25 and 40 years old with acute or convalescent COVID-19. CDR3s include the opening cysteine and the closing phenylalanine or tryptophan. Clone size is stated in some rows and not others, as once, few, many or a class when expanded.

j_call,clone_size,v_call,cdr3_length,cdr3_aa
TRBJ2-1,NA,TRBV30,14,CAWVAGGPRNEQFF
TRBJ1-5,NA,TRBV30,13,CAWSRDRSQPQHF
TRBJ2-1,NA,TRBV10-3,13,CATGQWSYNEQFF
TRBJ2-1,NA,TRBV12-5,14,CASGLDRGGDEQFF
TRBJ1-5,NA,TRBV2,14,CAIRAGNSNQPQHF
TRBJ1-1,NA,TRBV14,14,CASSPNQGDTEAFF
TRBJ1-4,NA,TRBV28,13,CASIGRGWEKLFF
TRBJ1-2,NA,TRBV18,13,CASLGGNDYGYTF
TRBJ1-2,NA,TRBV7-2,13,CASSLASGSGYTF
TRBJ2-5,few,TRBV28,12,CASEHRGETQYF
TRBJ2-2,NA,TRBV5-1,16,CASSLGTGGSAGELFF
TRBJ1-5,NA,TRBV27,13,CATSPGGGQPQHF
TRBJ1-4,few,TRBV28,15,CASSGVQGEGEKLFF
TRBJ2-2,NA,TRBV5-1,15,CASSFSGRNTGELFF
TRBJ1-5,NA,TRBV28,11,CASSRNQPQHF
TRBJ2-1,NA,TRBV2,14,CASSEASVLNEQFF
TRBJ2-7,NA,TRBV6-1,13,CASSEVGTYEQYF
TRBJ1-5,NA,TRBV5-5,14,CASSQTDSNQPQHF
TRBJ2-1,NA,TRBV19,13,CASSIDRGNEQFF
TRBJ2-2,NA,TRBV28,13,CASRSGGTGELFF
TRBJ2-7,NA,TRBV9,11,CASGGLYEQYF
TRBJ2-5,NA,TRBV2,16,CASSAAGQTRGETQYF
TRBJ1-6,NA,TRBV14,14,CASSIGQRTSPLHF
TRBJ2-5,NA,TRBV2,14,CASSEPGLRETQYF
TRBJ2-7,NA,TRBV5-1,14,CASNPAGASYEQYF
TRBJ2-7,NA,TRBV3-1/TRBV3-2,13,CASSPGGRDEQYF
TRBJ2-5,NA,TRBV30,10,CAWSGETQYF
TRBJ2-1,NA,TRBV10-2,18,CASIQGRTSGRAVNEQFF
TRBJ1-3,NA,TRBV5-1,13,CASSAGQRNTIYF
TRBJ2-2,NA,TRBV28,13,CASSSSQTGELFF
TRBJ2-7,NA,TRBV19,12,CASSGQAYEQYF
TRBJ2-1,NA,TRBV27,16,CASSLYRTGGRDEQFF
TRBJ2-6,once,TRBV7-3,16,CASITTGSSGANVLTF
TRBJ2-7,NA,TRBV30,13,CAWSSGTVDEQYF
TRBJ2-4,NA,TRBV6-1,14,CASSEDGAKNIQYF
TRBJ1-5,NA,TRBV4-1,13,CASSQEGRQPQHF
TRBJ2-2,NA,TRBV5-1,16,CASSLGGRADTGELFF
TRBJ2-7,few,TRBV20-1,11,CSHSLGGEQYF
TRBJ1-5,NA,TRBV5-4,14,CASSLDPGNQPQHF
TRBJ2-7,NA,TRBV19,13,CASSMLGSNEQYF
TRBJ2-7,NA,TRBV30,14,CAWSVRGSGYEQYF
TRBJ2-1,NA,TRBV11-3,12,CASSLGRGGQFF
TRBJ1-5,NA,TRBV19,13,CASSAGHNQPQHF
TRBJ2-3,NA,TRBV7-9,14,CASNRGRTTDTQYF
TRBJ2-1,NA,TRBV7-6,15,CASSTGQGGYNEQFF
TRBJ1-6,NA,TRBV30,15,CAWSLTGGRSSPLHF
TRBJ2-3,NA,TRBV5-6,18,CASSSRPLALTHTDTQYF
TRBJ2-1,NA,TRBV5-1,18,CASSFDELAGYSYNEQFF
TRBJ1-5,NA,TRBV2,13,CASRGDRVQPQHF
TRBJ2-1,NA,TRBV11-2,17,CASSSYRSGSWYHEQFF
TRBJ2-3,once,TRBV18,16,CASSPRGGLGTDTQYF
TRBJ1-2,NA,TRBV20-1,11,CKSVGEDGYTF
TRBJ2-7,NA,TRBV21-1,16,CARIFSRSLGTYEQYF